The next 3 T cell receptor beta chains were all read from a single sample in a study of T cell responses to AZD1222 COVID-19 vaccine. The repertoire was sequenced with immunoSEQ multiplex PCR; TCRdb's copy has only in-frame clones and lacks some. The sample consists of about 120,000 clones, roughly nine tenths of them appearing once. The starting material was peripheral blood, obtained on day 0 of AZD1222 vaccination. The receptors stem from an adult in good health.

The CDR3 bases are TGCGCCAGCAGCTCGGAGGGGAGTGAGCAGTTCTTC. Translated, it gives CASSSEGSEQFF. The J gene is TRBJ2-1, the V gene TRBV5-1; a weak D match, TRBD2 (6 bases). This CDR3 is built from 12 residues. The V gene lost 3 bases and the J gene lost 9 bases, with 10 bases spanning the gap. Germline CDR1 SGHRS, CDR2 YFSETQ.

This chain links TRBV2 with TRBJ1-6; D remains ambiguous. The germline V and J ends were trimmed by 6 bases and 0 bases, with 12 bases remaining between them. The CDR3 is 16 amino acids. CDR1 is SNHLY and CDR2 is FYNNEI in the germline V gene. The CDR3 DNA reads TGTGCCAGCAGGAGCCTGTCGAGCTCCTATAATTCACCCCTCCACTTT. It yields the protein CASRSLSSSYNSPLHF. Together with reference TRBV2 and TRBJ1-6, the CDR3 gives the full variable domain: EPEVTQTPSHQVTQMGQEVILRCVPISNHLYFYWYRQILGQKVEFLVSFYNNEISEKSEIFDDQFSVERPDGSNFTLKIRSTKLEDSAMYFCASRSLSSSYNSPLHFGNGTRLTVT.

Only one count was recorded for this clone. The V gene is TRBV9, the J gene TRBJ1-5; D is unclear. Germline V gives CDR1 SGDLS, CDR2 YYNGEE. The CDR3 extends over 16 amino acids. Deletions cut 0 bases from V and 0 bases from J, with 10 bases between. As DNA, the CDR3 is TGTGCCAGCAGCGTAGTGTCCAGAACTAGCAATCAGCCCCAGCATTTT. Protein sequence: CASSVVSRTSNQPQHF.